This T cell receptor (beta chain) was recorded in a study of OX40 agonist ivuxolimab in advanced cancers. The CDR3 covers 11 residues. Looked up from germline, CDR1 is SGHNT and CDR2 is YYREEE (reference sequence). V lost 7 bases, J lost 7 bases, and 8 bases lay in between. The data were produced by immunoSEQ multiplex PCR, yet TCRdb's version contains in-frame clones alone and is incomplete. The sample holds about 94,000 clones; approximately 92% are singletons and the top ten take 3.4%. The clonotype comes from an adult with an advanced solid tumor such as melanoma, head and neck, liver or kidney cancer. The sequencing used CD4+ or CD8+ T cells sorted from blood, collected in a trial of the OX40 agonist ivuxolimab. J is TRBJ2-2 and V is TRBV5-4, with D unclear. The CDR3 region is CASYLSGELFF. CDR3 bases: TGTGCCAGCTATTTAAGCGGGGAGCTGTTTTTT. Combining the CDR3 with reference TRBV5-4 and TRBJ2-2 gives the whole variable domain ETGVTQSPTHLIKTRGQQVTLRCSSQSGHNTVSWYQQALGQGPQFIFQYYREEENGRGNFPPRFSGLQFPNYSSELNVNALELDDSALYLCASYLSGELFFGEGSRLTVL.